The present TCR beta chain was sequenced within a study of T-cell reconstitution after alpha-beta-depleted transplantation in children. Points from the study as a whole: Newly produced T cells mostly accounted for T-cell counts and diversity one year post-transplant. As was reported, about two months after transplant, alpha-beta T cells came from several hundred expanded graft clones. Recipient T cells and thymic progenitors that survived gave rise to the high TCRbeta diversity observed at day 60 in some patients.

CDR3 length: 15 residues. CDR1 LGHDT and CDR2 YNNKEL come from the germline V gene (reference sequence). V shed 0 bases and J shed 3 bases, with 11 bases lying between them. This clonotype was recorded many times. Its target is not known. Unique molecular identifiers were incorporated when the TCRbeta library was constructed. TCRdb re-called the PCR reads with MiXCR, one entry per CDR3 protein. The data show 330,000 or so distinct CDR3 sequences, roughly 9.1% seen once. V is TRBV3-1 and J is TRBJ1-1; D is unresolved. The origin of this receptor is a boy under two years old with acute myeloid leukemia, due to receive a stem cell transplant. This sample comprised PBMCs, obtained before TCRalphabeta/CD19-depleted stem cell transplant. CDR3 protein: CASSQDLGSDTEAFF. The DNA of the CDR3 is TGTGCCAGCAGCCAAGATTTGGGCAGTGACACTGAAGCTTTCTTT.